The rows below give T cell receptor beta chains drawn from one sample of a study of control samples from healthy donors and cancer patients. TCRdb keeps only in-frame clones here, not all; method: immunoSEQ multiplex PCR. The sample lists 400,000 to 450,000 clones, 80% to 95% occurring once. The sample comprised PBMCs. These receptors all stem from a middle-aged man with head and neck cancer. CDR3s leave out the opening cysteine and the closing phenylalanine or tryptophan.

>TRBV12-3/TRBV12-4|TRBJ2-2
ASRLNRVWELF
>TRBV5-1|TRBJ1-2
ASSDDTGILYGYT
>TRBV7-9|TRBJ2-7
ASSLDPYEQY
>TRBV4-3|TRBJ2-3
ASSQDSQGALTDTQY
>TRBV15|TRBJ2-3
ATSRDVGTEVETDTQY
>TRBV7-3|TRBJ2-2
ASSGLAGSGGELF
>TRBV6-1|TRBJ1-5
ASSEARDSNQPQH
>TRBV9|TRBJ2-3
ASRGGDTQY
>TRBV5-1|TRBJ2-3
ASSLRLAGDTDTQY
>TRBV6-5|TRBJ1-3
ASSYTPGNTIY
>TRBV28|TRBJ1-5
ASSLNRGNQPQH
>TRBV13|TRBJ1-3
ASSLLSPRRGNTIY
>TRBV5-6|TRBJ2-3
ASSLAGAPDTQY
>TRBV30|TRBJ1-5
AWGQLGNQPQH
>TRBV29-1|TRBJ2-1
SVTEGGLYNEQF
>TRBV2|TRBJ2-7
ASSEGGLVGYEQY
>TRBV11-1|TRBJ2-1
ASSFFQGISYNEQF
>TRBV7-3|TRBJ1-1
ASSLHRSTEAF
>TRBV30|TRBJ1-2
AWSVLIGDGYT
>TRBV5-1|TRBJ2-3
ASSLGGQFPSTDTQY
>TRBV28|TRBJ1-6
ASSLLRGNSPLH
>TRBV5-4|TRBJ2-7
ASSLYSSGVPISYEQY
>TRBV7-6|TRBJ2-3
ASSSGRGAGEQY
>TRBV27|TRBJ2-2
ASSFRNLGGELF
>TRBV27|TRBJ2-7
ASSFRSSYEQY
>TRBV29-1|TRBJ2-7
SVNLSNEQY
>TRBV6-5|TRBJ1-1
ASLRATEAF
>TRBV19|TRBJ1-3
ASSMGGFGNTIY
>TRBV6-2/TRBV6-3|TRBJ1-1
ASSYFLGVWVEAF
>TRBV2|TRBJ1-2
ASLRQANGYT
>TRBV13|TRBJ1-2
ASSLGGRIEGGYT
>TRBV6-2/TRBV6-3|TRBJ1-2
ASSYTDRGYYGYT
>TRBV10-2|TRBJ1-1
ASSASTGGDGGPTEAF
>TRBV7-9|TRBJ2-3
ASSFLVGVAGMDTQY
>TRBV9|TRBJ2-1
ASSVVAGASEDEQF
>TRBV11-3|TRBJ2-5
ASSLTGGSWETQY
>TRBV7-9|TRBJ1-1
ASLYLGGTEAF
>TRBV12-3/TRBV12-4|TRBJ1-1
ASSLQSEAF
>TRBV5-1|TRBJ2-3
ASSFRAIDTQY
>TRBV2|TRBJ1-4
ASSRTGALNEKLF
>TRBV11-2|TRBJ2-5
ASRGAGPQETQY
>TRBV2|TRBJ2-7
ASSLRSILVEQY
>TRBV6-2/TRBV6-3|TRBJ2-7
ASSYEREVGYEQY
>TRBV21-1|TRBJ2-3
ASSKERTPDTQY
>TRBV28|TRBJ2-1
ASSLPGQITNEQF
>TRBV2|TRBJ2-3
ASSEDDSQMADTQY